This is a list of T cell receptor beta chains from one sample in a study of blood T cell repertoires in COVID-19. Method: immunoSEQ multiplex PCR; TCRdb's copy keeps in-frame clones and lacks some. The sample lists 31,000 or so clones, around 85% occurring once. Sequencing was carried out using peripheral blood. The receptors stem from a human donor with active COVID-19. The donor label of this sample is uncertain. Each CDR3 is given with its conserved first and last residue. Fields, in order: J gene, clone size, D gene, V gene, CDR3 DNA, CDR3 protein. D genes are given only for firm matches. Where a row states a size, it is once, few, many or the class of an expanded clone; other rows omit it.

TRBJ2-3,NA,TRBD2,TRBV4-3,TGCGCCAGCAGCCAAGGGGCAGCGGGAGTCGCCGTAGCAGATACGCAGTATTTT,CASSQGAAGVAVADTQYF
TRBJ1-6,few,NA,TRBV5-1,TGCGCCAGCAGCTTGGAGTCAGGGGTAGGTAATTCACCCCTCCACTTT,CASSLESGVGNSPLHF
TRBJ1-6,few,TRBD1,TRBV18,TGTGCCAGCTCACCCGGGACAGGGTCTTCACCCCTCCACTTT,CASSPGTGSSPLHF
TRBJ2-3,NA,NA,TRBV18,TGTGCCAGCTCACCCCGAGGGTCGACCGATGGGACGCAGTATTTT,CASSPRGSTDGTQYF
TRBJ2-3,NA,NA,TRBV6-4,TGTGCCAGCAACCTTCTGCGGGTCGATAGCACAGATACGCAGTATTTT,CASNLLRVDSTDTQYF
TRBJ2-7,NA,NA,TRBV3-1/TRBV3-2,TGTGCCAGCAGCCAAGGAGGTGGGAGCCCGAACGAGCAGTACTTC,CASSQGGGSPNEQYF
TRBJ1-1,NA,NA,TRBV7-9,TGTGCCAGCATCCCGTCGGTTAGGGCAGGGCTGAACACTGAAGCTTTCTTT,CASIPSVRAGLNTEAFF
TRBJ2-7,NA,NA,TRBV2,TGTGCCAGCAGTGAGGGTCTACGGGTCCTCTACGAGCAGTACTTC,CASSEGLRVLYEQYF
TRBJ2-1,NA,TRBD2,TRBV5-6,TGTGCCAGCAGCTTGGTCACCGGGACTAGCGGCCCACGGGAGCAGTTCTTC,CASSLVTGTSGPREQFF
TRBJ1-1,NA,TRBD1,TRBV3-1/TRBV3-2,TGTGCCAGCAGCCAAGATCGACCGATTACGGACAGGGGCCACACTGAAGCTTTCTTT,CASSQDRPITDRGHTEAFF
TRBJ2-7,NA,TRBD1,TRBV3-1/TRBV3-2,TGTGCCAGCAGCCAAGCATTCGACAGGGGCTCCGAGCAGTACTTC,CASSQAFDRGSEQYF
TRBJ2-7,NA,TRBD2,TRBV4-2,TGTGCCAGCAGCCAAGAGGTGGGGACGGGAGGGCCGTTTGAGCAGTACTTC,CASSQEVGTGGPFEQYF
TRBJ2-2,NA,NA,TRBV6-6,TGTGCCAGCAGTTCGCGACAGAGCGCGAACACCGGGGAGCTGTTTTTT,CASSSRQSANTGELFF
TRBJ2-7,once,NA,TRBV7-9,TGTGCCAGCAAGGGGGACAACAACGAGCAGTACTTC,CASKGDNNEQYF
TRBJ2-1,NA,NA,TRBV19,TGTGCCAGTAGTATGCCGGGTCCTGTAGAGTCTAATGAGCAGTTCTTC,CASSMPGPVESNEQFF
TRBJ2-5,NA,TRBD2,TRBV7-7,TGTGCTAGCAGCTTATCTAGCGGGAGCGGCGAGACCCAGTACTTC,CASSLSSGSGETQYF
TRBJ2-7,NA,TRBD1,TRBV7-6,TGTGCCAGCAGCTTAGAACCGACCGGGACAGGGTCCTACGAGCAGTACTTC,CASSLEPTGTGSYEQYF
TRBJ2-3,NA,TRBD2,TRBV9,TGTGCCAGCAGCGCGGTAGCGGGAGAGACAGATACGCAGTATTTT,CASSAVAGETDTQYF
TRBJ2-7,NA,TRBD1,TRBV9,TGTGCCAGCAGCACGACAGGGGCTAATCATTACGAGCAGTACTTC,CASSTTGANHYEQYF
TRBJ2-5,NA,NA,TRBV10-1,TGCGCCAGCAGTTGCTGGACCCCGGGGCAAGAGACCCAGTACTTC,CASSCWTPGQETQYF
TRBJ2-1,NA,NA,TRBV20-1,TGCAGTGGTTTTAACAATGAGCAGTTCTTC,CSGFNNEQFF
TRBJ2-7,NA,NA,TRBV12-3/TRBV12-4,TGTGCCAGCAGCTCCGACAGTACCTACGAGCAGTACTTC,CASSSDSTYEQYF
TRBJ2-1,once,TRBD2,TRBV10-1,TGCGCCAGCAGTGAGTCCGGGACTAGATACAATGAGCAGTTCTTC,CASSESGTRYNEQFF
TRBJ2-2,NA,NA,TRBV2,TGTGCCAGCAGTCCGGCAGGGGACACCGGGGAGCTGTTTTTT,CASSPAGDTGELFF
TRBJ2-7,NA,TRBD1,TRBV7-7,TGTGCTAGCAGCTTGGGGACAGGGACCCCCTACGAGCAGTACTTC,CASSLGTGTPYEQYF
TRBJ2-5,NA,NA,TRBV28,TGTGCCAGCGGGGCCTTTTATGGGGGCGCAGAGACCCAGTACTTC,CASGAFYGGAETQYF
TRBJ2-7,NA,NA,TRBV7-9,TGTGCCAGCAGCTTAGGAGGATATGCCGCCTACGAGCAGTACTTC,CASSLGGYAAYEQYF
TRBJ2-3,once,NA,TRBV6-5,TGTGCCAGCAGCCCATTACTAGAGGGCACAGATACGCAGTATTTT,CASSPLLEGTDTQYF
TRBJ2-2,NA,TRBD2,TRBV9,TGTGCCAGCAGCACTGGACTAGCTGAAGCCGGGGAGCTGTTTTTT,CASSTGLAEAGELFF
TRBJ1-2,NA,NA,TRBV12-3/TRBV12-4,TGTGCCAGCAGTCTACAGGAATCCTATGGCTACACCTTC,CASSLQESYGYTF
TRBJ2-7,NA,NA,TRBV28,TGTGCCAGCACGATTTCAGGGGAGCTCTACGAGCAGTACTTC,CASTISGELYEQYF
TRBJ2-1,NA,TRBD2,TRBV7-6,TGTGCCAGCAGCTTAGCAGGGACTAGGACAAATGAGCAGTTCTTC,CASSLAGTRTNEQFF
TRBJ1-1,NA,NA,TRBV7-9,TGTGCCAGCAGCGCACAGGGTGGGAGCACTGAAGCTTTCTTT,CASSAQGGSTEAFF
TRBJ1-5,once,NA,TRBV28,TGTGCCAGCGGCTTCTCAGGGAATCAGCCCCAGCATTTT,CASGFSGNQPQHF
TRBJ1-2,NA,TRBD1,TRBV9,TGTGCCAGCAGCGTAGCAGGACAGGGGAACTATGGCTACACCTTC,CASSVAGQGNYGYTF
TRBJ1-1,few,NA,TRBV6-6,TGTGCCAGCAGTTACATGGAGGGGAACACTGAAGCTTTCTTT,CASSYMEGNTEAFF
TRBJ2-1,NA,TRBD1,TRBV10-3,TGTGCCATCAGTTGGGACAGGGGAGATGAGCAGTTCTTC,CAISWDRGDEQFF
TRBJ2-1,few,NA,TRBV5-8,TGTGCCAGCAGCCTCCCCAGAGAGCAGTTCTTC,CASSLPREQFF
TRBJ2-7,NA,TRBD1,TRBV12-5,TGTGCTAGTGGTTCTAGGACAGGGGGATTCTACGAGCAGTACTTC,CASGSRTGGFYEQYF
TRBJ2-5,NA,TRBD2,TRBV18,TGTGCCAGCTCACAAGGTTGGACTAGCGGTCAAGAGACCCAGTACTTC,CASSQGWTSGQETQYF
TRBJ2-1,NA,NA,TRBV19,TGTGCCAGTAGTATGAGGCGTTTTGACAATGAGCAGTTCTTC,CASSMRRFDNEQFF
TRBJ1-2,NA,NA,TRBV6-5,TGTGCCAGCAGTCCGATCGCGTATGGCTACACCTTC,CASSPIAYGYTF
TRBJ2-4,NA,NA,TRBV2,TGTGCCAGCAGCAGGGTCGTAGCCAAAAACATTCAGTACTTC,CASSRVVAKNIQYF
TRBJ2-1,NA,TRBD2,TRBV4-2,TGTGCCAGCAGCCAAGAGGGACTAGCGGGTCACAATGAGCAGTTCTTC,CASSQEGLAGHNEQFF
TRBJ2-1,NA,TRBD1,TRBV2,TGTGCCAGCTCCACTCAGCGCACGGGACAGGGCTCAGAGCAGTTCTTC,CASSTQRTGQGSEQFF
TRBJ1-4,NA,TRBD1,TRBV7-2,TGTGCCAGCAGCCCCAGGTTTGGGACAGGGGGCTTGTCACTGTTTTTT,CASSPRFGTGGLSLFF
TRBJ2-1,few,NA,TRBV3-1/TRBV3-2,TGTGCCAGCAGCCCTACCGATGTCGAGCAGTTCTTC,CASSPTDVEQFF
TRBJ2-1,NA,NA,TRBV7-2,TGTGCCAGCAGCTTAAGGTCCCCCGAGGATGAGCAGTTCTTC,CASSLRSPEDEQFF
TRBJ2-1,few,NA,TRBV7-2,TGTGCCAGCAGACTGGGGAGGTACAATGAGCAGTTCTTC,CASRLGRYNEQFF
TRBJ1-1,NA,TRBD1,TRBV28,TGTGCCAGCAGTTTATGGGGACAGGGGAACACTGAAGCTTTCTTT,CASSLWGQGNTEAFF